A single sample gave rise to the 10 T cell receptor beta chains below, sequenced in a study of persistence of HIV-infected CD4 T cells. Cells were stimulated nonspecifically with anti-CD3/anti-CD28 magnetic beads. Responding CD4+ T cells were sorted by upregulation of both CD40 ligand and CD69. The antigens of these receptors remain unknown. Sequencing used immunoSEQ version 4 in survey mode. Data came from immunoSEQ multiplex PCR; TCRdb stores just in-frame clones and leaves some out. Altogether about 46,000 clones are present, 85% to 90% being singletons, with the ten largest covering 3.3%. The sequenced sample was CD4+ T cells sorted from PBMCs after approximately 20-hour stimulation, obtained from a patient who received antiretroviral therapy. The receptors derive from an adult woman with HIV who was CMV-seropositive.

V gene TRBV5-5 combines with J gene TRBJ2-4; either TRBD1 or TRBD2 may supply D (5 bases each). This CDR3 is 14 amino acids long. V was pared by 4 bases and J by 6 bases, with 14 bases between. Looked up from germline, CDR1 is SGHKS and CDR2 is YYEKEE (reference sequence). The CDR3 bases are TGTGCCAGCAGCCCCACCGGGGCTTCAAACATTCAGTACTTC. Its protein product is CASSPTGASNIQYF. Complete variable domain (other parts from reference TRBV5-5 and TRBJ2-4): DAGVTQSPTHLIKTRGQQVTLRCSPISGHKSVSWYQQVLGQGPQFIFQYYEKEERGRGNFPDRFSARQFPNYSSELNVNALLLGDSALYLCASSPTGASNIQYFGAGTRLSVL.

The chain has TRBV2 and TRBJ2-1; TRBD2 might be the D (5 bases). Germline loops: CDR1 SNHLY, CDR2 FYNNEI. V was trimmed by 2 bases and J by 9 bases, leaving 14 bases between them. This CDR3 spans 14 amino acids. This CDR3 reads CASSESGGIGEQFF. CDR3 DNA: TGTGCCAGCAGTGAAAGTGGAGGCATCGGTGAGCAGTTCTTC.

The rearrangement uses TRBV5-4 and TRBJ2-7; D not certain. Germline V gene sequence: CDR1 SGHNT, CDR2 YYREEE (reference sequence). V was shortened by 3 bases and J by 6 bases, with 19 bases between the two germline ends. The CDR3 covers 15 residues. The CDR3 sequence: CASSSPTSGFGEQYF. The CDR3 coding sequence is TGTGCCAGCAGCTCCCCCACTTCCGGATTCGGCGAGCAGTACTTC.

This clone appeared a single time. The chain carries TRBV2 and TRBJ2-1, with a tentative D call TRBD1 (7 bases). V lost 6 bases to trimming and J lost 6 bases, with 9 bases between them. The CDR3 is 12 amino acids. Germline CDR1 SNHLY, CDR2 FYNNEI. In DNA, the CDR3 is TGTGCCAGCAGGCAGGGGGGCAATGAGCAGTTCTTC. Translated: CASRQGGNEQFF.

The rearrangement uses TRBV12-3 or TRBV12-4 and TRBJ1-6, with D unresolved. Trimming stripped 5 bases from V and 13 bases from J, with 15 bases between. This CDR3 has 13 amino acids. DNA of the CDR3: TGTGCCAGCAGTCCCCGAGGTTGGCAGCCCCTCCACTTT. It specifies CASSPRGWQPLHF.

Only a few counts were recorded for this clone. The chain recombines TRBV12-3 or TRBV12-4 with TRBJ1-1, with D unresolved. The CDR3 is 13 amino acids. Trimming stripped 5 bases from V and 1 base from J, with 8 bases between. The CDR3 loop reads CASSPTRNTEAFF. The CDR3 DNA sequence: TGTGCCAGCAGTCCTACACGGAACACTGAAGCTTTCTTT.

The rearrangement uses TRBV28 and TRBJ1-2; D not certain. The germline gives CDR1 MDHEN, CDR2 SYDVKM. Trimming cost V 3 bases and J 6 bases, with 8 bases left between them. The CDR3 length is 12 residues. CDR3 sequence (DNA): TGTGCCAGCAGTTTGACCGGGGATGGCTACACCTTC. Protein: CASSLTGDGYTF.

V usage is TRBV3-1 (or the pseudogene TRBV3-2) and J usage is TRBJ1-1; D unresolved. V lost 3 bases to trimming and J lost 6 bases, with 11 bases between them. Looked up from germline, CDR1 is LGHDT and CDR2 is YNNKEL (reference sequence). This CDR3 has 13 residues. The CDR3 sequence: CASSQDTRPEAFF. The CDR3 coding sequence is TGTGCCAGCAGCCAGGATACAAGGCCTGAAGCTTTCTTT.

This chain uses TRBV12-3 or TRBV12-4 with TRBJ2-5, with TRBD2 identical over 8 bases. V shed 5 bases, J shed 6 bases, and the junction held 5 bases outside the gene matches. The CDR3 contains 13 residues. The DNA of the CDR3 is TGTGCCAGCAGTATTAGCGGGGTGAAGACCCAGTACTTC. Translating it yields CASSISGVKTQYF.

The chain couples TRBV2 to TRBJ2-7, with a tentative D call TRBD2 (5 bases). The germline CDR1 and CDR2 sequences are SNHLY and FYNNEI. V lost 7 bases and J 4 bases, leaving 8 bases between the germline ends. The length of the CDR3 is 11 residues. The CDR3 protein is CASTTGYEQYF. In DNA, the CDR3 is TGTGCCAGCACGACGGGATACGAGCAGTACTTC.